This T cell receptor (beta chain) was sequenced in a study of T cell repertoires in cytomegalovirus infection. Study context: It was the public TCR beta signatures that indicated both CMV infection and matching HLA type.

Findings and limits, study-wide: Ex vivo, HLA-C-restricted CMV-specific TCR beta clonotypes prevailed over the rest of the response.

TCRdb recomputed calls from the reads with MiXCR, one row per CDR3 protein. The sample consists of approximately 250,000 distinct CDR3 sequences, roughly 9.1% of them appearing once. V lost 4 bases and J 6 bases, leaving 10 bases between the germline ends. Germline CDR1 is LGHDT and CDR2 is YNNKEL (reference sequence). The CDR3 has 12 residues. About this clonotype: Its antigen remains unknown.

The sample consisted of PBMCs. The chain links TRBV3-1 to TRBJ2-7; no reliable D call. This TCR was sampled from a human donor in good health (CMV status not recorded). Some clones in this sample may be carry-over from other donors' samples. This chain's CDR3 is CASSLTITEQYF. DNA of the CDR3: TGTGCCAGCAGCCTGACCATTACCGAGCAGTACTTC.